The 14 T cell receptor beta chains below all came from one sample that was sequenced in a study of CD8 T cells in ankylosing spondylitis. TCRdb ran MiXCR on the 5' RACE reads and lists one entry per CDR3 protein. The data show 340,000 or so distinct CDR3 sequences, roughly 14% seen once. Sequencing was done on a sample of blood, either unsorted or a sorted T cell fraction (not recorded which). The receptors derive from a male donor with ankylosing spondylitis or in good health (not recorded which).

The V and J genes are TRBV4-1 and TRBJ2-7, with a weak D call TRBD2 (5 bases). Trimming cost V 3 bases and J 3 bases, with 12 bases left between them. Germline values: CDR1 MGHRA, CDR2 YSYEKL. This CDR3 region has 14 residues. The CDR3 coding sequence is TGCGCCAGCAGCCAGGTCGGGAATCTCTACGAGCAGTACTTC. This translates into CASSQVGNLYEQYF.

The rearrangement links TRBV24-1 to TRBJ2-7; 12 bases are a match to TRBD2. The J segment lost 2 bases and the V segment lost 4 bases, leaving 11 bases of the junction unmatched. The germline gives CDR1 KGHDR, CDR2 SFDVKD. The CDR3 sequence is 18 residues long. In DNA form, the CDR3 reads TGTGCCACCAGTGACAATCCTCCGGGACTAGCGGGCGCCTACGAGCAGTACTTC. As protein: CATSDNPPGLAGAYEQYF.

In this sample, this clonotype turned up a few times. The chain links TRBV5-1 to TRBJ2-1, with D perhaps assigned TRBD1 or TRBD2 (6 bases each). The CDR3 spans 20 residues. Trimming took 0 bases from V and 8 from J, leaving 30 bases between them. The germline CDR1 and CDR2 sequences are SGHRS and YFSETQ. Here the CDR3 reads CASSLARPGAIPLVRDEQFF. In DNA, the CDR3 is TGCGCCAGCAGCTTGGCCAGGCCGGGGGCGATCCCCCTAGTTAGGGATGAGCAGTTCTTC.

The genes are TRBV10-3 and TRBJ2-7, with D unclear. Germline CDR1 ENHRY, CDR2 SYGVKD. The V and J ends lost 6 bases and 5 bases respectively, with 11 bases between them. CDR3 size: 12 residues. The CDR3 DNA reads as TGTGCCATCAGCGCCGGTCGGGACGAGCAGTACTTC. This gives the protein CAISAGRDEQYF.

The chain employs TRBV19 and TRBJ2-1, with 7 bases matching TRBD2. V lost 5 bases to trimming and J lost 0 bases; unmatched junction nucleotides: 7. The CDR3 contains 16 residues. Per the germline V gene, CDR1 is LNHDA and CDR2 is SQIVND (reference sequence). CDR3 nucleotide sequence: TGTGCCAGTAGTGGGGGGGACGGTTACTCCTACAATGAGCAGTTCTTC. Amino acid sequence: CASSGGDGYSYNEQFF.

Many counts were recorded for this clonotype. The rearrangement uses TRBV12-3 or TRBV12-4 and TRBJ2-2; 11 bases map to TRBD2. CDR3 length equals 15 residues. V gave up 7 bases and J gave up 2 bases; unmatched junction bases: 3. The DNA for the CDR3 is TGTGCCAGCAAACTAGCGGGAGCTAACACCGGGGAGCTGTTTTTT. It is translated as CASKLAGANTGELFF.

The V call is TRBV5-1, the J call TRBJ2-3; D gene uncertain. The V gene lost 3 bases and the J gene lost 1 base, with 9 bases spanning the gap. There are 14 residues in the CDR3. Germline V lookup: CDR1 SGHRS, CDR2 YFSETQ. The CDR3 reads CASSYRPGTDTQYF. The CDR3 nucleotides read TGCGCCAGCAGCTACCGACCGGGCACAGATACGCAGTATTTT.

V is TRBV20-1 and J is TRBJ2-5; 11 positions agree with TRBD1. Germline-derived CDR1 and CDR2 are DFQATT and SNEGSKA (reference sequence). This CDR3 has 13 amino acids. V was pared by 5 bases and J by 5 bases, with 4 bases of the junction left unmatched. The CDR3 nucleotides are TGCAGTGCTGGACAGGGGGCAGGGGAGACCCAGTACTTC. It translates to CSAGQGAGETQYF.

The chain links TRBV20-1 to TRBJ2-3; possibly TRBD2 for D (7 bases). This CDR3 contains 17 residues. The germline gives CDR1 DFQATT, CDR2 SNEGSKA (reference sequence). V lost 3 bases and J 2 bases, leaving 21 bases between the germline ends. The CDR3 bases are TGCAGTGCTAGGAGGGGGGGAGGGCAGGGGATCACAGATACGCAGTATTTT. Translating gives CSARRGGGQGITDTQYF.

J is TRBJ2-1 and V is TRBV20-1, with D perhaps TRBD2 (5 bases). Germline CDR1 DFQATT, CDR2 SNEGSKA (reference sequence). Trimming shortened V by 3 bases and J by 9 bases, and 6 bases separated the two germline ends. CDR3 length: 10 amino acids. CDR3 nucleotide sequence: TGCAGTGCTAGGAGGGTTGAGCAGTTCTTC. Its protein is CSARRVEQFF.

The gene calls are TRBV30 and TRBJ1-2, with D uncertain. There are 11 residues in the CDR3. From germline, CDR1 is GTSNPN and CDR2 SVGIG (reference sequence). The CDR3 nucleotides are TGTGCTGCAGACCCTTCGCGAGGCTACACCTTC. It encodes CAADPSRGYTF.

Only a few counts were recorded for this clonotype. The chain employs TRBV3-1 and TRBJ2-3; TRBD1 matches at 9 bases. This CDR3 spans 15 amino acids. Looked up from germline, CDR1 is LGHDT and CDR2 is YNNKEL (reference sequence). J lost 5 bases, V lost 4 bases, and 7 bases had no gene match. CDR3 DNA sequence: TGTGCCAGCAGCCCATTCCGACAGGGGGGAGATACGCAGTATTTT. This encodes CASSPFRQGGDTQYF.

This clonotype was seen a few times. The chain couples TRBV3-1 to TRBJ2-7, with D perhaps matching TRBD1 or TRBD2 (5 bases each). Trimming stripped 1 base from V and 3 bases from J, with 7 bases between. The CDR3 totals 13 residues. The V gene's germline CDR1 is LGHDT and CDR2 YNNKEL (reference sequence). The CDR3 bases are TGTGCCAGCAGCCAAGGAGGGGACTACGAGCAGTACTTC. Protein sequence: CASSQGGDYEQYF.

The table lists this clonotype with a few counts. The chain carries TRBV21-1 and TRBJ1-4. TRBV21-1 represents a pseudogene. CDR3 length equals 20 residues. Here the CDR3 reads CASSKVGSVQGSTTNEKLFF. DNA for the CDR3: TGTGCCAGCAGCAAAGTCGGTTCTGTGCAGGGGAGTACGACTAATGAAAAACTGTTTTTT.